What follows is one TCR beta chain and its context. The target antigen is unknown. The record originates from a study of cytomegalovirus exposure and HLA in healthy donors. Study-wide results and caveats: It was found in a later analysis that first-cohort TCR clusters tended to co-occur in the 120 validation repertoires. The study recorded about 150 TCR beta chains that were cytomegalovirus-associated.

The table came from immunoSEQ multiplex PCR; TCRdb's copy has only in-frame clones and leaves some out. The data show 65,000 to 90,000 clones, 95% seen once. The receptor's source is a man between 18 and 35 years old in good health and CMV-seronegative. The sample taken for sequencing was PBMCs.

The CDR3 region is CASSLTGTYEQYF. CDR3 DNA: TGTGCCAGCAGCTTGACGGGAACCTACGAGCAGTACTTC. The rearrangement joins TRBV7-8 to TRBJ2-7; possible D gene TRBD2, 5 bases. The length of the CDR3 is 13 residues. Germline CDR1 reads SGHVS; CDR2 reads FQNEAQ. The germline V and J ends were trimmed by 3 bases and 2 bases, with 8 bases remaining between them.